Listed below are T cell receptor beta chains from one sample, sequenced in a study of T cells in Graves' hyperthyroidism and ophthalmopathy. TCRdb redid the calling of the multiplex PCR reads with MiXCR, one entry per CDR3 protein. Among under 350,000 distinct CDR3 sequences, approximately 15% were seen once, and the ten largest hold over 50%. Sample: blood. These receptors came from a woman between 55 and 75 years old with Graves' ophthalmopathy. Each CDR3 is given with its conserved first and last residue. Each record gives: CDR3 protein, CDR3 DNA, D gene, V gene, J gene, clone size. D genes are given only for firm matches. The listing skips clone size in some rows; elsewhere it reads once, few, many or a size class.

CDR3: CASSSEQQGRMNTEAFF
DNA: TGTGCCAGCAGCTCCGAGCAACAGGGGCGCATGAACACTGAAGCTTTCTTT
D: TRBD1
V: TRBV11-2
J: TRBJ1-1
size: many

CDR3: CASAGLGETQYF
DNA: TGTGCCAGCGCGGGACTCGGAGAGACCCAGTACTTC
D: .
V: TRBV7-3
J: TRBJ2-5
size: many

CDR3: CASKEAGSVGQGGDTQYF
DNA: TGTGCCAGCAAGGAAGCTGGGTCGGTGGGACAGGGGGGAGATACGCAGTATTTT
D: TRBD1
V: TRBV6-1
J: TRBJ2-3
size: .

CDR3: CASSGLGGDYGYTF
DNA: TGCGCCAGCAGCGGACTAGGGGGGGACTATGGCTACACCTTC
D: .
V: TRBV5-1
J: TRBJ1-2
size: many

CDR3: CASSYSSGTVAYNEQFF
DNA: TGTGCCAGCAGTTATTCAAGCGGGACAGTCGCCTACAATGAGCAGTTCTTC
D: .
V: TRBV6-2/TRBV6-3
J: TRBJ2-1
size: few

CDR3: CASSYYQGGTEAFF
DNA: TGTGCCAGCAGTTATTACCAGGGAGGAACTGAAGCTTTCTTT
D: .
V: TRBV6-9
J: TRBJ1-1
size: few

CDR3: CSARDPAGGRTDTQYF
DNA: TGCAGTGCTAGAGATCCAGCGGGGGGCCGCACAGATACGCAGTATTTT
D: TRBD2
V: TRBV20-1
J: TRBJ2-3
size: few

CDR3: CASIPQGNTEAFF
DNA: TGTGCCAGCATCCCCCAGGGGAACACTGAAGCTTTCTTT
D: .
V: TRBV9
J: TRBJ1-1
size: .

CDR3: CASSYLRNTGELFF
DNA: TGTGCCAGCAGTTACCTTCGGAACACCGGGGAGCTGTTTTTT
D: .
V: TRBV6-2/TRBV6-3
J: TRBJ2-2
size: .

CDR3: CAWATGGGYGEQYF
DNA: TGTGCCTGGGCGACCGGGGGGGGCTACGGCGAGCAGTACTTC
D: TRBD2
V: TRBV30
J: TRBJ2-7
size: many

CDR3: CASHPRGHEQYF
DNA: TGTGCCAGCCACCCCAGGGGCCACGAGCAGTACTTC
D: .
V: TRBV13
J: TRBJ2-7
size: .

CDR3: CASSEVTRGNSPLHF
DNA: TGTGCCAGCAGTGAAGTGACCAGGGGGAATTCACCCCTCCACTTT
D: TRBD1
V: TRBV6-1
J: TRBJ1-6
size: many

CDR3: CASSYSSWMNEAFF
DNA: TGTGCCAGCAGTTACTCGAGTTGGATGAATGAAGCTTTCTTT
D: .
V: TRBV6-5
J: TRBJ1-1
size: .

CDR3: CASSQARVNTEAFF
DNA: TGTGCCAGCAGCCAAGCCAGGGTGAACACTGAAGCTTTCTTT
D: .
V: TRBV3-1
J: TRBJ1-1
size: few

CDR3: CSAGGGQGVPDTQYF
DNA: TGCAGTGCCGGGGGGGGACAGGGGGTACCAGATACGCAGTATTTT
D: TRBD1
V: TRBV20-1
J: TRBJ2-3
size: many

CDR3: CASIGQGGTGELFF
DNA: TGTGCCAGCATTGGACAGGGGGGCACCGGGGAGCTGTTTTTT
D: TRBD1
V: TRBV6-1
J: TRBJ2-2
size: few

CDR3: CASSPPGLAVEITDTQYF
DNA: TGTGCCAGCAGTCCTCCGGGACTAGCGGTCGAAATCACAGATACGCAGTATTTT
D: TRBD2
V: TRBV28
J: TRBJ2-3
size: many

CDR3: CAISEMVGIKQFF
DNA: TGTGCCATCAGTGAGATGGTCGGGATTAAGCAGTTCTTC
D: .
V: TRBV10-3
J: TRBJ2-1
size: .

CDR3: CASSLWGPGGGYTF
DNA: TGTGCCAGCAGCCTATGGGGACCCGGGGGTGGCTACACCTTC
D: .
V: TRBV7-2
J: TRBJ1-2
size: few

CDR3: CASSPPGQSSYNEQFF
DNA: TGTGCCAGCTCACCACCCGGACAGAGCTCCTACAATGAGCAGTTCTTC
D: .
V: TRBV18
J: TRBJ2-1
size: many

CDR3: CSAQATGGGEQYF
DNA: TGCAGTGCTCAGGCAACAGGGGGAGGCGAGCAGTACTTC
D: TRBD1
V: TRBV20-1
J: TRBJ2-7
size: many

CDR3: CASSYGGGRSYEQYF
DNA: TGTGCCAGCAGTTATGGGGGAGGCCGGTCCTACGAGCAGTACTTC
D: .
V: TRBV6-2/TRBV6-3
J: TRBJ2-7
size: .

CDR3: CASSEDRAEKLFF
DNA: TGTGCCAGCAGTGAGGACAGGGCTGAAAAACTGTTTTTT
D: TRBD1
V: TRBV6-1
J: TRBJ1-4
size: .

CDR3: CASILDSTETQYF
DNA: TGTGCCAGCATCTTAGACTCGACAGAGACCCAGTACTTC
D: .
V: TRBV7-9
J: TRBJ2-5
size: few

CDR3: CASRFGVGYEKLFF
DNA: TGTGCCAGCCGATTCGGGGTAGGGTACGAAAAACTGTTTTTT
D: .
V: TRBV7-8
J: TRBJ1-4
size: .

CDR3: CASSPEAGSYNEQFF
DNA: TGTGCCAGCAGCCCGGAGGCAGGGTCCTACAATGAGCAGTTCTTC
D: .
V: TRBV7-9
J: TRBJ2-1
size: .

CDR3: CASSPSGSSTDTRYF
DNA: TGTGCCAGCTCACCTAGCGGGAGTAGCACAGATACGCGGTATTTT
D: TRBD2
V: TRBV18
J: TRBJ2-3
size: .

CDR3: CASSLNRGSSNSPLHF
DNA: TGTGCCAGCTCACTCAACAGGGGAAGCTCTAATTCACCCCTCCACTTT
D: TRBD1
V: TRBV18
J: TRBJ1-6
size: .

CDR3: CASIIGPGQGMNTEAFF
DNA: TGTGCCAGCATAATCGGACCGGGACAGGGCATGAACACTGAAGCTTTCTTT
D: TRBD1
V: TRBV2
J: TRBJ1-1
size: many

CDR3: CASSLPLGTVNQPQHF
DNA: TGTGCCAGCAGTTTACCCCTTGGGACAGTCAATCAGCCCCAGCATTTT
D: TRBD1
V: TRBV28
J: TRBJ1-5
size: once

CDR3: CASSYSTGPSWETQYF
DNA: TGTGCCAGCAGTTACTCGACGGGACCCTCCTGGGAGACCCAGTACTTC
D: .
V: TRBV6-5
J: TRBJ2-5
size: many

CDR3: CASSESGSSYNEQFF
DNA: TGTGCCAGCAGCGAGAGCGGGTCCTCCTACAATGAGCAGTTCTTC
D: .
V: TRBV9
J: TRBJ2-1
size: few

CDR3: CASSPPSDEKLFF
DNA: TGTGCCAGCTCACCACCGAGCGATGAAAAACTGTTTTTT
D: .
V: TRBV18
J: TRBJ1-4
size: few

CDR3: CASSESETQYF
DNA: TGCGCCAGCAGTGAATCGGAGACCCAGTACTTC
D: .
V: TRBV10-2
J: TRBJ2-5
size: few

CDR3: CAIRGDSYEQYF
DNA: TGTGCCATCAGAGGGGACAGCTACGAGCAGTACTTC
D: TRBD1
V: TRBV10-3
J: TRBJ2-7
size: many

CDR3: CASSLGRGGGLYNEQFF
DNA: TGTGCCAGCAGCTTAGGGCGAGGGGGCGGGCTGTACAATGAGCAGTTCTTC
D: TRBD1
V: TRBV11-3
J: TRBJ2-1
size: .

CDR3: CASSPRGGTETQYF
DNA: TGTGCCAGCAGTCCCAGGGGGGGTACGGAGACCCAGTACTTC
D: .
V: TRBV12-3/TRBV12-4
J: TRBJ2-5
size: .

CDR3: CASSTLGQIGNGGYTF
DNA: TGTGCCAGCAGTACTCTGGGACAGATTGGAAATGGAGGCTACACCTTC
D: TRBD1
V: TRBV6-5
J: TRBJ1-2
size: .

CDR3: CASSLEDSNYGYTF
DNA: TGTGCCAGCTCACTGGAGGACAGTAACTATGGCTACACCTTC
D: .
V: TRBV18
J: TRBJ1-2
size: many

CDR3: CASSRILARTSYEQYF
DNA: TGTGCCAGCAGTCGAATACTAGCGCGCACCTCCTACGAGCAGTACTTC
D: TRBD2
V: TRBV6-2/TRBV6-3
J: TRBJ2-7
size: many

CDR3: CASSHTRHAIYEQYF
DNA: TGTGCCAGCAGCCATACACGACACGCAATCTACGAGCAGTACTTC
D: .
V: TRBV14
J: TRBJ2-7
size: many

CDR3: CASSYDSPSNSPLHF
DNA: TGTGCCAGCAGTTACGATAGCCCCAGTAATTCACCCCTCCACTTT
D: .
V: TRBV6-5
J: TRBJ1-6
size: few